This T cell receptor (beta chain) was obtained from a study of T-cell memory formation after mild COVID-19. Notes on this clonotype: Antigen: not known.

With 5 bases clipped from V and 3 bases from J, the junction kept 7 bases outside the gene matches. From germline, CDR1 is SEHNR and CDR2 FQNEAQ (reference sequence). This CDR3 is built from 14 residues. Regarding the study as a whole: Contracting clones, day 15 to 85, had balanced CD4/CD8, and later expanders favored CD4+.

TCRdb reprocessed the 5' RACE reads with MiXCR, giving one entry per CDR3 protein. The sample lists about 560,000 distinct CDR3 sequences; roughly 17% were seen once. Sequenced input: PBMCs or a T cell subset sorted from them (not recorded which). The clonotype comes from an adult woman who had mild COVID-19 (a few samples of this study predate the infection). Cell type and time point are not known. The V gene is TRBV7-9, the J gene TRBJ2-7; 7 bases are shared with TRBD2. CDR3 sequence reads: CASSGASGLYEQYF. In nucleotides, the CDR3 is TGTGCCAGCAGCGGGGCTAGCGGTCTCTACGAGCAGTACTTC. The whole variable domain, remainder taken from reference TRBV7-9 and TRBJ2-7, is DTGVSQNPRHKITKRGQNVTFRCDPISEHNRLYWYRQTLGQGPEFLTYFQNEAQLEKSRLLSDRFSAERPKGSFSTLEIQRTEQGDSAMYLCASSGASGLYEQYFGPGTRLTVT.